This TCR beta chain was found in a study of blood T cell repertoires in COVID-19. Study-wide background: Samples came from the United States, Italy and Spain, spanning acute and convalescent COVID-19. Sources were T cells, B-cell-depleted T cells, or PBMCs; the material itself was cDNA or gDNA.

Per the original data handling: By means of reference gene primer amplification, nucleated cell counts were estimated. TCRdb's copy holds only in-frame clones and misses some; the assay was immunoSEQ multiplex PCR. The V and J calls and the clone size are those of that table, but D and trimming were determined from the DNA. The sample includes 45,000 to 55,000 clones, about nine tenths of them seen just once. V lost 4 bases and J lost 7; bases outside the gene matches: 8. This CDR3 contains 16 residues. Germline V gives CDR1 SEHNR, CDR2 FQNEAQ (reference sequence). The receptor was isolated from a man in his forties or fifties with active COVID-19. Sequences were obtained from peripheral blood. The V gene is TRBV7-9, the J gene TRBJ1-4; 11 nucleotides align to TRBD1. CDR3 residues: CASSSPPGTGGEKLFF. The CDR3 region has the DNA TGTGCCAGCAGCTCACCACCCGGGACAGGGGGTGAAAAACTGTTTTTT.